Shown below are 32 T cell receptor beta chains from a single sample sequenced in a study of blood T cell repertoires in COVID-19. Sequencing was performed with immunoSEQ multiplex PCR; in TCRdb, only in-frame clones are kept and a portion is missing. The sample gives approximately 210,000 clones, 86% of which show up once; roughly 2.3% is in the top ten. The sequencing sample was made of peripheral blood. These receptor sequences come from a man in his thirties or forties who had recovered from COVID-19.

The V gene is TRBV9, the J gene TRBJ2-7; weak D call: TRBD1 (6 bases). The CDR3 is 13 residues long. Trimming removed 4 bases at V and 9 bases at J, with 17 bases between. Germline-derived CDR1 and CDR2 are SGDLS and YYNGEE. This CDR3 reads CASSPFNRDRQYF. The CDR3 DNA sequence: TGTGCCAGCAGCCCCTTCAACAGGGACCGGCAGTACTTC.

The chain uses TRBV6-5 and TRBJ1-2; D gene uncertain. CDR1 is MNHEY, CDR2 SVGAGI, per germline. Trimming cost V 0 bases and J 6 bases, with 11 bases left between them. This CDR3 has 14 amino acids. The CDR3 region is CASSYSNTAHGYTF. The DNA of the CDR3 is TGTGCCAGCAGTTACTCGAATACAGCACATGGCTACACCTTC.

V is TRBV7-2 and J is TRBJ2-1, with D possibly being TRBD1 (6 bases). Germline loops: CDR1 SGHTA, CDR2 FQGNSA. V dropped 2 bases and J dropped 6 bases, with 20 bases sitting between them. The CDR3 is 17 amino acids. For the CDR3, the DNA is TGTGCCAGCAGCTTAATTCGGGACACGGGCTTTGGCAATGAGCAGTTCTTC. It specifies CASSLIRDTGFGNEQFF.

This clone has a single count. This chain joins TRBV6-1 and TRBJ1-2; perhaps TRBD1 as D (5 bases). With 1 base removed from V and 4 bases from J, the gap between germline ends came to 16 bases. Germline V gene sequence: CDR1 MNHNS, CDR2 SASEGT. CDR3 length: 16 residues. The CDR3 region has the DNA TGTGCCAGCAGTGAAGAGGGACCCTCGGGGGGCTATGGCTACACCTTC. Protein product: CASSEEGPSGGYGYTF.

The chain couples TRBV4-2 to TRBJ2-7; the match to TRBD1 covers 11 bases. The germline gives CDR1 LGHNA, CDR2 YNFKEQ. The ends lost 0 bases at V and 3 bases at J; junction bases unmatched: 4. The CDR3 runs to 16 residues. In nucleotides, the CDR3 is TGTGCCAGCAGCCAAGACCCCGGGACAGGGGGCTACGAGCAGTACTTC. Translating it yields CASSQDPGTGGYEQYF.

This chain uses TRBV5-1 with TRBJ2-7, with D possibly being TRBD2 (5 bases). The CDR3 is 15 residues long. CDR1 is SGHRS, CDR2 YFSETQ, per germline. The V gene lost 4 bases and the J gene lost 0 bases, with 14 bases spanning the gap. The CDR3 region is CASSPSRGSSYEQYF. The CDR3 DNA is TGCGCCAGCAGCCCCTCCCGGGGAAGCTCCTACGAGCAGTACTTC.

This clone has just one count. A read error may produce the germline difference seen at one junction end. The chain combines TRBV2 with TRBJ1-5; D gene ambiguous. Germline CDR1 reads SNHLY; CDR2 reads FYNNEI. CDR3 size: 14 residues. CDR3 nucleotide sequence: TGTACCAGCCGTCGGGATAATAGCGATCAGCCCCAGCATTTT. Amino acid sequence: CTSRRDNSDQPQHF.

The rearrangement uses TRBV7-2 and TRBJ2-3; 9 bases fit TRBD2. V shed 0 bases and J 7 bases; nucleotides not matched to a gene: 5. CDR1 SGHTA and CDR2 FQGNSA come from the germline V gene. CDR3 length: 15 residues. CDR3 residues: CASSLARGGRNTQYF. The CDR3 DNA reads TGTGCCAGCAGCTTAGCGCGGGGGGGCCGCAATACGCAGTATTTT.

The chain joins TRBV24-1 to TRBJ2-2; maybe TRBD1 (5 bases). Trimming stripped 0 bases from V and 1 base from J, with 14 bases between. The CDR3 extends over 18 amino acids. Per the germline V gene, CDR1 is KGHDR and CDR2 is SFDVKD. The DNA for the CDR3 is TGTGCCACCAGTGATTTGTACAGTCCAGGGCTGAACACCGGGGAGCTGTTTTTT. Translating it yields CATSDLYSPGLNTGELFF.

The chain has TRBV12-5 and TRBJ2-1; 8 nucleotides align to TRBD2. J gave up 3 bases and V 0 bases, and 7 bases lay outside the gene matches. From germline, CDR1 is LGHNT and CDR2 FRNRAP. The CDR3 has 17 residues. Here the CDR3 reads CASGLVSTSGIYNEQFF. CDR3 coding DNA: TGTGCTAGTGGTTTGGTATCTACTAGCGGCATCTACAATGAGCAGTTCTTC.

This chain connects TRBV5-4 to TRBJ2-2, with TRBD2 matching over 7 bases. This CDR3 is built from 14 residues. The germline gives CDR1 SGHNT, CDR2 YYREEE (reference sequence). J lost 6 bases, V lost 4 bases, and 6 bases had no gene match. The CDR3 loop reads CASSPGLGPGELFF. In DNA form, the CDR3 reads TGTGCCAGCAGCCCAGGACTAGGCCCCGGGGAGCTGTTTTTT.

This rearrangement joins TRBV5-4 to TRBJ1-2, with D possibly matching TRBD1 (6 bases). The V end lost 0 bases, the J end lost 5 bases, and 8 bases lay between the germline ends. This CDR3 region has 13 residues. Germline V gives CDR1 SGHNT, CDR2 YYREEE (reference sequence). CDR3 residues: CASSLDRVYGYTF. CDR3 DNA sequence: TGTGCCAGCAGCTTGGACAGGGTGTATGGCTACACCTTC.

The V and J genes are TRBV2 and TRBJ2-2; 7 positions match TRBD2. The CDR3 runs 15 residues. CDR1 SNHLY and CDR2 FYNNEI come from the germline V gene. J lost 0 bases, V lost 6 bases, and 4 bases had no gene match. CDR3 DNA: TGTGCCAGCAGGATTGGACTAGCGAACACCGGGGAGCTGTTTTTT. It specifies CASRIGLANTGELFF.

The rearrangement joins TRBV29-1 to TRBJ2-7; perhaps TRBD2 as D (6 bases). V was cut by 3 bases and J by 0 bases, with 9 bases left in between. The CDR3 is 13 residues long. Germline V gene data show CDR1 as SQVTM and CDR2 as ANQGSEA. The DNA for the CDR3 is TGCAGCGTTGAGGGCGGGACCTCCTACGAGCAGTACTTC. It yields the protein CSVEGGTSYEQYF.

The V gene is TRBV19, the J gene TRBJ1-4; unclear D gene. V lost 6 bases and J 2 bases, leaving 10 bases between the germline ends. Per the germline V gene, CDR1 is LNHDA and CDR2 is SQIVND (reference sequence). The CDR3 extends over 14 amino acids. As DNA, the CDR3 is TGTGCCAGTAGGGATCCCGGGACTAATGAAAAACTGTTTTTT. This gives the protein CASRDPGTNEKLFF.

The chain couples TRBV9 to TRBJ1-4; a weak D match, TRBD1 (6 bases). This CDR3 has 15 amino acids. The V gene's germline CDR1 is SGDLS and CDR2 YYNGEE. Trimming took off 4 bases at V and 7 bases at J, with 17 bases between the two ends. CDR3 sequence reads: CASSPRWGGGEKLFF. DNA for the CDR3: TGTGCCAGCAGCCCCCGCTGGGGAGGGGGTGAAAAACTGTTTTTT.

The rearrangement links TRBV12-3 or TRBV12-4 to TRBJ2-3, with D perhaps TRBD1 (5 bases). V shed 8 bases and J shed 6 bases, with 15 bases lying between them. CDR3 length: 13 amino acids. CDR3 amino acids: CASGLQGTDTQYF. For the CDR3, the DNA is TGTGCCAGCGGGCTGCAGGGAACGGATACGCAGTATTTT.

CDR3 region: CASSQTGMDGYTF. CDR3 nucleotides: TGTGCCAGCAGCCAAACAGGGATGGATGGCTACACCTTC. The chain couples TRBV11-2 to TRBJ1-2, with D perhaps matching TRBD1 (6 bases). The CDR3 consists of 13 residues. Trimming pared 5 bases from V and 6 bases from J, leaving 13 bases between. CDR1 is SGHAT and CDR2 is FQNNGV in the germline V gene.

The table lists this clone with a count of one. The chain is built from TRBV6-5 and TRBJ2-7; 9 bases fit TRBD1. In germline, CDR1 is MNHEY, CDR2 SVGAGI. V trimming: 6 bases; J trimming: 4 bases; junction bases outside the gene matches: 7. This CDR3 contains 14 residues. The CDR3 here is CASSRDRVIYEQYF. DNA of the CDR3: TGTGCCAGCAGCCGGGACAGGGTGATATACGAGCAGTACTTC.

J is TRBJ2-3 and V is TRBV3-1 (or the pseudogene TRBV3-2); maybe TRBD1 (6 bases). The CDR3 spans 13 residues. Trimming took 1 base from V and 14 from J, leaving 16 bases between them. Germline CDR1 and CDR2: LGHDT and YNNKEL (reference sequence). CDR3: CASSQAQQGSPYF. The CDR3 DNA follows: TGTGCCAGCAGCCAAGCTCAACAGGGAAGTCCGTATTTT.

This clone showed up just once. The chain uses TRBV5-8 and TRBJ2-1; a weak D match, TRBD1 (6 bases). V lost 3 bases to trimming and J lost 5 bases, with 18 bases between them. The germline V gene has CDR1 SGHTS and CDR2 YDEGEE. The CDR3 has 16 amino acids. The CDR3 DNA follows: TGTGCCAGCAGCTGGGCCACAGGGAACTCACACAATGAGCAGTTCTTC. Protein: CASSWATGNSHNEQFF.

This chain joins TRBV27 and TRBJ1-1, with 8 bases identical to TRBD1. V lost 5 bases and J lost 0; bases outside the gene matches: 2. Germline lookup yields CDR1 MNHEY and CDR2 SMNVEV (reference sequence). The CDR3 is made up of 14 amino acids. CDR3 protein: CASSPTGVNTEAFF. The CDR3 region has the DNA TGTGCCAGCAGTCCGACAGGGGTGAACACTGAAGCTTTCTTT.

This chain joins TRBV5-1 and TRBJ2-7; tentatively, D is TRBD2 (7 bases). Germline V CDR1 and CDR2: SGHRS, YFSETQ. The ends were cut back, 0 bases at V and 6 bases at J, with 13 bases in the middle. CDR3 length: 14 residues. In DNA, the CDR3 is TGCGCCAGCAGCTTGGCGAGGGGAGGGGGCGAGCAGTACTTC. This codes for CASSLARGGGEQYF.

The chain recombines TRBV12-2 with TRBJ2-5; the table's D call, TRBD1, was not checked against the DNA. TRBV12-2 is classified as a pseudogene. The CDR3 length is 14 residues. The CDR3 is CASRLADIQETQYF. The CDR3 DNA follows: TGTGCAAGTCGCTTAGCGGACATTCAAGAGACCCAGTACTTC.

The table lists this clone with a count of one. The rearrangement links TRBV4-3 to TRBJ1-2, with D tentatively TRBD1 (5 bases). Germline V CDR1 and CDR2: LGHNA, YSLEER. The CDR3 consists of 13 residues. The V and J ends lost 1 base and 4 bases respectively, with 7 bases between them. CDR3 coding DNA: TGCGCCAGCAGCCAAGGACAGACCTATGGCTACACCTTC. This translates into CASSQGQTYGYTF.

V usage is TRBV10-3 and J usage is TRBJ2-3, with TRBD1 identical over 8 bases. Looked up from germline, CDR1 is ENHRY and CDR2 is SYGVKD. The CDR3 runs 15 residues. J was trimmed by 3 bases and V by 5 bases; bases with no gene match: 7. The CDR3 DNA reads TGTGCCATCAGTCCGACAGGGGTGGGGACAGATACGCAGTATTTT. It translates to CAISPTGVGTDTQYF.

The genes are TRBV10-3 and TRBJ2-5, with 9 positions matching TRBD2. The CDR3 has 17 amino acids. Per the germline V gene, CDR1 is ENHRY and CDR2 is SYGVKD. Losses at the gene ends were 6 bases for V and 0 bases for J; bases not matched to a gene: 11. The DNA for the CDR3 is TGTGCCATCAGCCAGGGACTAGCTGGGGGTTACCAAGAGACCCAGTACTTC. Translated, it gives CAISQGLAGGYQETQYF.

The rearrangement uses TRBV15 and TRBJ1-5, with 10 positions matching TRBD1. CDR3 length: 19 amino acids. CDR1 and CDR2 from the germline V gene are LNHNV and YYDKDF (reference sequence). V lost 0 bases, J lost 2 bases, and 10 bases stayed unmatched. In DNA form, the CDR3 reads TGTGCCACCAGCAGAGATAGGACAGGGGGACCTATACGCAATCAGCCCCAGCATTTT. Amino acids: CATSRDRTGGPIRNQPQHF.

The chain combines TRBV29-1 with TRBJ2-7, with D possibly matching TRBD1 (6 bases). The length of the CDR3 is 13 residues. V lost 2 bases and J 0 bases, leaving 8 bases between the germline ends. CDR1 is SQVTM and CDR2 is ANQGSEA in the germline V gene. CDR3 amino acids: CSVERTDSYEQYF. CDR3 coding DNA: TGCAGCGTTGAAAGGACAGACTCCTACGAGCAGTACTTC.

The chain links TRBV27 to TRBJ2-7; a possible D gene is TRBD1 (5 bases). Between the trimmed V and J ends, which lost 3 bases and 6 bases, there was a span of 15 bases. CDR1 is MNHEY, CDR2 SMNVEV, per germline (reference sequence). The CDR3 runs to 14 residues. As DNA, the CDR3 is TGTGCCAGCAGTTTGGCAGGGTTTTCTGGCGAGCAGTACTTC. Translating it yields CASSLAGFSGEQYF.

CDR3 DNA sequence: TGTGCCAGCCACCTGGAGTATGGCTACACCTTC. Its translation: CASHLEYGYTF. The chain links TRBV2 to TRBJ1-2; unclear D gene. The CDR3 runs 11 residues. Deletions cut 8 bases from V and 5 bases from J, with 9 bases between. The germline V gene has CDR1 SNHLY and CDR2 FYNNEI.

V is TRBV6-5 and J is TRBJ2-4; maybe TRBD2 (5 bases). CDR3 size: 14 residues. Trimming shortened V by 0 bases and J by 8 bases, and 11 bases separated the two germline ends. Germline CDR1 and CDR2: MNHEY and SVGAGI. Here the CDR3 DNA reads TGTGCCAGCAGTTACTCTGGCATCGGGGACATTCAGTACTTC. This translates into CASSYSGIGDIQYF.